The 27 T cell receptor beta chains reported below all come from one sample, sequenced in a study of blood T cells in healthy people across ages. A second PCR of roughly 7 to 11 cycles used a sample-barcoded 5' primer and a J-beta primer mix. TCRdb recomputed calls from the 5' RACE reads with MiXCR, one row per CDR3 protein. Here the sample spans over 1,200,000 distinct CDR3 sequences, 55% to 75% being singletons. Input material: blood. The receptors derive from a man younger than 35 in good health.

V usage is TRBV6-6 and J usage is TRBJ2-3, with 8 positions matching TRBD1. V dropped 5 bases and J dropped 4; count of bases not matched to a gene: 2. Germline CDR1 is MNHNY and CDR2 is SVGAGI (reference sequence). The CDR3 sequence is 13 residues long. Written as DNA, the CDR3 is TGTGCCAGCAGTGTGACAGGGGCAGATACGCAGTATTTT. Amino acid sequence: CASSVTGADTQYF.

The V call is TRBV30, the J call TRBJ2-7; a weak D match, TRBD2 (6 bases). The CDR3 length is 12 residues. With 4 bases removed from V and 3 bases from J, the gap between germline ends came to 10 bases. Germline V CDR1 and CDR2: GTSNPN, SVGIG (reference sequence). Written as DNA, the CDR3 is TGTGCCTGGAACCTCGGGGGCTACGAGCAGTACTTC. Its protein is CAWNLGGYEQYF.

As DNA, the CDR3 is TGTGCCAGCGCAATGGACGGCACCTACGAGCAGTACTTC. Translating gives CASAMDGTYEQYF. The V call is TRBV27, the J call TRBJ2-7; unclear D gene. Between the trimmed V and J ends, which lost 8 bases and 2 bases, there was a span of 13 bases. The CDR3 spans 13 residues. CDR1 and CDR2 (germline): MNHEY, SMNVEV (reference sequence).

The chain uses TRBV2 and TRBJ2-3, with D tentatively TRBD1 (5 bases). V was cut by 2 bases and J by 0 bases, with 9 bases left in between. The CDR3 is 15 amino acids. Germline V lookup: CDR1 SNHLY, CDR2 FYNNEI. The CDR3 DNA is TGTGCCAGCAGTGAAACAGGAGCTAGCACAGATACGCAGTATTTT. It encodes CASSETGASTDTQYF.

This clonotype has a handful of counts. This chain joins TRBV20-1 and TRBJ2-1, with a weak D call TRBD2 (5 bases). V dropped 3 bases and J dropped 5 bases, with 14 bases sitting between them. There are 14 residues in the CDR3. Germline loops: CDR1 DFQATT, CDR2 SNEGSKA (reference sequence). The CDR3: CSARATGENNEQFF. CDR3 nucleotides: TGCAGTGCTAGGGCTACCGGGGAAAACAATGAGCAGTTCTTC.

This clonotype has only a few counts. CDR3 sequence: CSVAQKIEETQYF. The CDR3 DNA is TGCAGCGTAGCACAGAAAATAGAAGAGACCCAGTACTTC. This chain connects TRBV29-1 to TRBJ2-5; the D is unclear. Trimming stripped 6 bases from V and 3 bases from J, with 14 bases between. The CDR3 totals 13 residues. From germline, CDR1 is SQVTM and CDR2 ANQGSEA.

A note on this clonotype: Germline is not matched at one junction end, which may reflect a read error. This sequence joins TRBV11-2 and TRBJ1-2; the D gene is possibly TRBD1 (5 bases). The CDR3 sequence is 14 residues long. Germline CDR1 SGHAT, CDR2 FQNNGV. Here the CDR3 reads CASSLDSSNYGYTF. The CDR3 DNA follows: TGTGCCAGCAGCCTAGACAGCTCTAACTATGGCTACACCTTC. Based on the CDR3 plus reference TRBV11-2 and TRBJ1-2, the full variable domain is EAGVAQSPRYKIIEKRQSVAFWCNPISGHATLYWYQQILGQGPKLLIQFQNNGVVDDSQLPKDRFSAERLKGVDSTLKIQPAKLEDSAVYLCASSLDSSNYGYTFGSGTRLTVV.

The chain uses TRBV13 and TRBJ2-4, with TRBD2 as a possible D gene (5 bases). The DNA end lines up better with TRBJ2-7; the J call may be wrong. The CDR3 has 16 amino acids. Per germline, CDR1 PRHDT and CDR2 FYEKMQ (reference sequence). Here the CDR3 reads CASSLRTDPNSYEQYF. As DNA, the CDR3 is TGTGCCAGCAGCTTAAGGACTGATCCTAACTCCTACGAGCAGTACTTC.

In its sample, this clonotype was seen once. V gene TRBV5-1 combines with J gene TRBJ2-1; TRBD2 matches at 12 bases. In germline, CDR1 is SGHRS, CDR2 YFSETQ. This CDR3 spans 14 amino acids. V lost 4 bases, J lost 6 bases, and 2 bases stayed unmatched. CDR3 residues: CASSASGRVNEQFF. CDR3 coding DNA: TGCGCCAGCAGCGCTAGCGGGAGGGTCAATGAGCAGTTCTTC.

The J gene is TRBJ2-7, the V gene TRBV7-9; TRBD1 matches 7 bases. V gave up 4 bases and J gave up 3 bases; unmatched junction bases: 9. The CDR3 extends over 15 amino acids. CDR1 and CDR2 (germline): SEHNR, FQNEAQ (reference sequence). This CDR3 reads CASSSSGRGNYEQYF. The DNA of the CDR3 is TGTGCCAGCAGCTCCTCCGGCAGGGGGAACTACGAGCAGTACTTC.

This clonotype appeared a single time. V usage is TRBV29-1 and J usage is TRBJ2-3; 8 nucleotides line up with TRBD1. Trimming removed 4 bases from V and 3 bases from J; junction bases left unmatched: 6. The CDR3 is 14 residues long. Per germline, CDR1 SQVTM and CDR2 ANQGSEA. The CDR3 coding sequence is TGCAGCGTTGGTAGGCAGGGGGCAACAGATACGCAGTATTTT. Translation gives CSVGRQGATDTQYF.

This rearrangement joins TRBV5-1 to TRBJ1-5; 10 nucleotides match TRBD1. V trimming: 4 bases; J trimming: 7 bases; junction bases outside the gene matches: 5. This CDR3 is built from 14 residues. Germline CDR1 is SGHRS and CDR2 is YFSETQ. CDR3: CASSQGQGEQPQHF. The DNA for the CDR3 is TGCGCCAGCAGCCAAGGACAGGGGGAACAGCCCCAGCATTTT.

V is TRBV10-2 and J is TRBJ1-5; tentatively, D is TRBD1 (6 bases). Trimming took 7 bases from V and 2 from J, leaving 12 bases between them. The CDR3 spans 14 residues. CDR1 WSHSY and CDR2 SAAADI come from the germline V gene. This CDR3 reads CASTGTSGNQPQHF. Written as DNA, the CDR3 is TGCGCCAGCACTGGGACATCCGGCAATCAGCCCCAGCATTTT.

This chain connects TRBV5-1 to TRBJ2-1; 9 bases fit TRBD2. V shed 7 bases and J 12 bases; nucleotides not matched to a gene: 14. In germline, CDR1 is SGHRS, CDR2 YFSETQ. The CDR3 consists of 14 residues. The CDR3 reads CASHGTSTKSGQFF. Here the CDR3 DNA reads TGCGCCAGCCACGGGACTAGCACAAAGAGTGGGCAGTTCTTC. Full variable domain (remainder filled in from reference TRBV5-1 and TRBJ2-1): KAGVTQTPRYLIKTRGQQVTLSCSPISGHRSVSWYQQTPGQGLQFLFEYFSETQRNKGNFPGRFSGRQFSNSRSEMNVSTLELGDSALYLCASHGTSTKSGQFFGPGTRLTVL.

This clonotype appeared a few times. This chain links TRBV24-1 with TRBJ1-2; D is undetermined. The CDR3 spans 13 residues. V was trimmed by 3 bases and J by 2 bases, leaving 6 bases between them. Germline CDR1 reads KGHDR; CDR2 reads SFDVKD. In DNA, the CDR3 is TGTGCCACCAGTGATGGGCAGAACTATGGCTACACCTTC. It encodes CATSDGQNYGYTF.

V gene TRBV5-4 combines with J gene TRBJ1-1; possible D gene TRBD1, 5 bases. The CDR3 sequence is 14 residues long. The germline V gene encodes CDR1 SGHNT and CDR2 YYREEE (reference sequence). V lost 2 bases, J lost 4 bases, and 12 bases lay in between. The CDR3 DNA reads TGTGCCAGCAGCTTACGGGGGGATTGCACTGAAGCTTTCTTT. It codes for CASSLRGDCTEAFF. Full variable domain (missing parts from reference TRBV5-4 and TRBJ1-1): ETGVTQSPTHLIKTRGQQVTLRCSSQSGHNTVSWYQQALGQGPQFIFQYYREEENGRGNFPPRFSGLQFPNYSSELNVNALELDDSALYLCASSLRGDCTEAFFGQGTRLTVV.

To note about this clonotype: A much larger clone lies one base from this, so it may be a read error. The chain has TRBV6-1 and TRBJ2-6; 9 nucleotides match TRBD1. The CDR3 is made up of 18 amino acids. The germline gives CDR1 MNHNS, CDR2 SASEGT. The CDR3 DNA reads TGTGCCAGCAGTGGAAGAGAGACAGGGGGATCTGGGACCAACGTCCTGACTTTC. It encodes CASSGRETGGSGTNVLTF.

The rearrangement uses TRBV11-2 and TRBJ1-1; D not certain. The CDR3 has 10 amino acids. V dropped 8 bases and J dropped 4 bases, with 5 bases sitting between them. Germline CDR1 SGHAT, CDR2 FQNNGV. Here the CDR3 reads CASQSTEAFF. CDR3 sequence (DNA): TGTGCCAGCCAGAGCACTGAAGCTTTCTTT.

This clonotype was observed a few times. V usage is TRBV7-9 and J usage is TRBJ2-5; D unresolved. The germline V gene has CDR1 SEHNR and CDR2 FQNEAQ (reference sequence). The CDR3 has 15 residues. V was pared by 2 bases and J by 0 bases, with 10 bases between. The CDR3 DNA reads TGTGCCAGCAGCTTAATCCCTATGTACCAAGAGACCCAGTACTTC. This encodes CASSLIPMYQETQYF.

The chain joins TRBV28 to TRBJ2-7; D perhaps matches TRBD2 (6 bases). CDR1 and CDR2 from the germline V gene are MDHEN and SYDVKM. CDR3 length: 17 amino acids. V was clipped by 1 base and J by 0 bases, with 16 bases between them. The CDR3 reads CASSLFIAGPSSYEQYF. The CDR3 nucleotides are TGTGCCAGCAGTTTATTTATCGCGGGACCCAGCTCCTACGAGCAGTACTTC.

DNA of the CDR3: TGTGCCAGCAGCTTAGTAATTGATCCTGCAGATACGCAGTATTTT. It codes for CASSLVIDPADTQYF. This chain joins TRBV7-6 and TRBJ2-3; no clear D gene. Germline V gene data show CDR1 as SGHVS and CDR2 as FNYEAQ. Trimming pared 1 base from V and 4 bases from J, leaving 12 bases between. The CDR3 has 15 residues.

This chain uses TRBV7-9 with TRBJ2-7; D call uncertain. Germline CDR1 is SEHNR and CDR2 is FQNEAQ (reference sequence). V lost 0 bases to trimming and J lost 2 bases, with 14 bases between them. The CDR3 length is 16 residues. The CDR3 loop is CASSLAQPPRPYEQYF. CDR3 coding DNA: TGTGCCAGCAGCTTAGCGCAGCCCCCAAGACCCTACGAGCAGTACTTC.

V and J are TRBV20-1 and TRBJ2-5; TRBD2 aligns across 13 bases. TRBJ2-7 explains the end of the DNA better; the J call may be wrong. CDR1 and CDR2 from the germline V gene are DFQATT and SNEGSKA (reference sequence). This CDR3 comprises 16 residues. The CDR3 reads CSARAPRLAGGGEQYF. The DNA of the CDR3 is TGCAGTGCTAGAGCCCCAAGACTAGCGGGAGGAGGCGAGCAGTACTTC.

This chain joins TRBV20-1 and TRBJ1-1; TRBD1 matches at 7 bases. Germline V gene lookup returns CDR1 DFQATT and CDR2 SNEGSKA (reference sequence). The length of the CDR3 is 15 residues. The trim removed 1 base at V and 4 bases at J, leaving 9 bases unmatched. This CDR3 reads CSARVVAQGGTEAFF. The CDR3 region has the DNA TGCAGTGCTAGAGTAGTCGCCCAGGGGGGCACTGAAGCTTTCTTT.

This rearrangement joins TRBV4-1 to TRBJ2-5; TRBD1 aligns across 11 bases. Trimming removed 0 bases from V and 5 bases from J; junction bases left unmatched: 2. This CDR3 has 15 amino acids. Germline lookup yields CDR1 MGHRA and CDR2 YSYEKL. In nucleotides, the CDR3 is TGCGCCAGCAGCCAAGAGGGGGACAGGGGGGAGACCCAGTACTTC. This translates into CASSQEGDRGETQYF.

The chain carries TRBV2 and TRBJ2-5; D possibly corresponds to TRBD1 (6 bases). CDR1 is SNHLY and CDR2 is FYNNEI in the germline V gene. The V and J ends lost 6 bases and 5 bases respectively, with 22 bases between them. This CDR3 has 16 residues. CDR3 protein: CASSDYRVPVGETQYF. The CDR3 DNA sequence: TGTGCCAGCAGCGACTACAGGGTACCAGTGGGGGAGACCCAGTACTTC.

V is TRBV11-2 and J is TRBJ1-2; a weak D match, TRBD1 (5 bases). The CDR3 covers 15 residues. Per the germline V gene, CDR1 is SGHAT and CDR2 is FQNNGV. The V gene lost 5 bases and the J gene lost 4 bases, with 17 bases spanning the gap. The CDR3 DNA reads TGTGCCAGCAGCCCAACCGGAGTGGGGGGCTATGGCTACACCTTC. The encoded protein is CASSPTGVGGYGYTF.